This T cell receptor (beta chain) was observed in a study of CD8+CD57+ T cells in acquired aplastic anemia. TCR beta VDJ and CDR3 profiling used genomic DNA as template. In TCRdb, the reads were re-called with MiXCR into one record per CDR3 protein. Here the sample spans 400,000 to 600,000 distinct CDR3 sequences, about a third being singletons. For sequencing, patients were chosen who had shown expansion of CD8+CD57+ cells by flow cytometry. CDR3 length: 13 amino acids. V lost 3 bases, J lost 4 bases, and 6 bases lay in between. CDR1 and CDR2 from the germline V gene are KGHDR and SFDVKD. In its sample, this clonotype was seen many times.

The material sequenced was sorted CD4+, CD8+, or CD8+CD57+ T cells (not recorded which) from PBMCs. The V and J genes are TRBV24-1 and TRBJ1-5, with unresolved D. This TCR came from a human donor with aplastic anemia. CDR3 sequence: CATSDAPNQPQHF. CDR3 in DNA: TGTGCCACCAGTGATGCACCAAATCAGCCCCAGCATTTT.